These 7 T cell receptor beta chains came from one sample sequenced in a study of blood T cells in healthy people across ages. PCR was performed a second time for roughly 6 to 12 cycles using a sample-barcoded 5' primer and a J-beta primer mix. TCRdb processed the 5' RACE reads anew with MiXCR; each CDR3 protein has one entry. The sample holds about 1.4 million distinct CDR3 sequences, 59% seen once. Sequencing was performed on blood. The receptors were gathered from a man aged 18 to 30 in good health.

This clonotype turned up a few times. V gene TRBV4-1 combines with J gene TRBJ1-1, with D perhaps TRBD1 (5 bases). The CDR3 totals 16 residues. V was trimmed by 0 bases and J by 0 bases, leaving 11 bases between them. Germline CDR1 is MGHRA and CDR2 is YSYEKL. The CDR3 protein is CASSQEPAGMNTEAFF. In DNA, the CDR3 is TGCGCCAGCAGCCAAGAGCCAGCAGGGATGAACACTGAAGCTTTCTTT.

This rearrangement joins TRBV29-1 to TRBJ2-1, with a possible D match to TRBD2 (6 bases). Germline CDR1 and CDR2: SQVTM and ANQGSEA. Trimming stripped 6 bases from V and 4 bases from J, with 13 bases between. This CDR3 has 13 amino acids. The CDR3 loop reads CSVPAAGYNEQFF. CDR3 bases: TGCAGCGTGCCGGCGGCGGGGTACAATGAGCAGTTCTTC.

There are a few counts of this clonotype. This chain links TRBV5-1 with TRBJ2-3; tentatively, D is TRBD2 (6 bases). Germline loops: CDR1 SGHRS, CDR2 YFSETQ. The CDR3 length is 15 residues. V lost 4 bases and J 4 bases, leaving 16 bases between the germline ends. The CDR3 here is CASSRYGSKSDTQYF. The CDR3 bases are TGCGCCAGCAGCCGCTACGGGAGTAAGTCAGATACGCAGTATTTT.

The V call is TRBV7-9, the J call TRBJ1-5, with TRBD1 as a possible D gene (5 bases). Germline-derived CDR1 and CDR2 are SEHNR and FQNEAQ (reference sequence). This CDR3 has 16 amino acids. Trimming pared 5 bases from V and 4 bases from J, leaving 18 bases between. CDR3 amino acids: CASSQDDSWENQPQHF. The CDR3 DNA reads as TGTGCCAGCAGCCAAGACGACAGTTGGGAAAATCAGCCCCAGCATTTT.

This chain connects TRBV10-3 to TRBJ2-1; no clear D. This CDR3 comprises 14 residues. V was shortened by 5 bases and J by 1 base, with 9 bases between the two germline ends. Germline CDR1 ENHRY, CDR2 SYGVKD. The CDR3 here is CAISPDGSYNEQFF. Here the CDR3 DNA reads TGTGCCATCAGTCCCGACGGATCCTACAATGAGCAGTTCTTC.

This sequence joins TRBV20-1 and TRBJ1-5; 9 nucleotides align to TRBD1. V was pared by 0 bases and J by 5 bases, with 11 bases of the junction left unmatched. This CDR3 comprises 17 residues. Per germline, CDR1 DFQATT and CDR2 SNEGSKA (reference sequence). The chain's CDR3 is CSARDIAGQGSYQPQHF. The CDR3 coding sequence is TGCAGTGCTAGAGATATCGCGGGACAGGGATCCTATCAGCCCCAGCATTTT.

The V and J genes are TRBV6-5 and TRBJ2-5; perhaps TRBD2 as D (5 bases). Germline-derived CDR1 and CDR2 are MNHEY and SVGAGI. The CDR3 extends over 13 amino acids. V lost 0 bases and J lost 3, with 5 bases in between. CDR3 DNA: TGTGCCAGCAGTTACTCCGGGGAAGAGACCCAGTACTTC. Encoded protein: CASSYSGEETQYF.